Presented here are 27 T cell receptor beta chains from one specimen sequenced in a study of shared clonotypes between healthy human individuals. Sequencing was performed with immunoSEQ multiplex PCR; in TCRdb, only in-frame clones are kept and a portion is missing. The sample yields over 850,000 clones, 75% to 85% seen once. Sequencing was carried out using memory CD4+ T cells from PBMCs. Subset described: CD45RA-negative fraction. The receptors stem from a man aged 18-30 years in good health. Some clones in this sample may be carry-over from other donors' samples.

This clone has more than one count but fewer than ten. The chain joins TRBV11-3 to TRBJ2-1, with D maybe TRBD1 (6 bases). Germline V gene data show CDR1 as SGHNT and CDR2 as YENEEA. The CDR3 runs 14 residues. Trimming took off 6 bases at V and 2 bases at J, with 11 bases between the two ends. CDR3 sequence: CASSRNRAYNEQFF. Here the CDR3 DNA reads TGTGCCAGCAGTCGTAACAGGGCCTACAATGAGCAGTTCTTC.

This clone was found a few times. CDR3 residues: CASTTDFSNQPQHF. CDR3 in DNA: TGTGCCAGTACCACAGATTTCAGCAATCAGCCCCAGCATTTT. The rearrangement links TRBV19 to TRBJ1-5; D uncertain. Germline CDR1 and CDR2: LNHDA and SQIVND (reference sequence). The V and J ends lost 7 bases and 1 base respectively, with 11 bases between them. This CDR3 spans 14 amino acids.

This clone is a singleton in its sample. This chain uses TRBV7-3 with TRBJ2-7; D may be TRBD1 (5 bases). This CDR3 has 13 amino acids. Per germline, CDR1 SGHTA and CDR2 FQGTGA. The V gene lost 0 bases and the J gene lost 7 bases, with 10 bases spanning the gap. The CDR3 DNA is TGTGCCAGCAGCTTAACGTTAGGGGTTGAGCAGTACTTC. It specifies CASSLTLGVEQYF.

The chain uses TRBV18 and TRBJ2-5, with 7 bases that match TRBD1. V shed 1 base, J shed 2 bases, and the junction held 1 base outside the gene matches. Germline CDR1 and CDR2: KGHSH and LQKENI. The CDR3 contains 14 residues. The CDR3 coding sequence is TGTGCCAGCTCACCACAGGGACAGCAAGAGACCCAGTACTTC. Its protein product is CASSPQGQQETQYF.

This chain joins TRBV30 and TRBJ2-7; a possible D gene is TRBD1 (5 bases). The germline V gene has CDR1 GTSNPN and CDR2 SVGIG (reference sequence). V dropped 3 bases and J dropped 8 bases, with 11 bases sitting between them. This CDR3 spans 11 amino acids. The CDR3 nucleotides read TGTGCCTGGAGAGGGGTCCATAAGCAGTACTTC. Protein sequence: CAWRGVHKQYF.

This clone was found a few times. V and J are TRBV7-9 and TRBJ2-3; possible D gene TRBD2, 5 bases. V was pared by 6 bases and J by 4 bases, with 17 bases between. Germline-derived CDR1 and CDR2 are SEHNR and FQNEAQ (reference sequence). This CDR3 comprises 15 residues. The CDR3 DNA is TGTGCCAGCAGATCTACACTAGGGCCCGCAGATACGCAGTATTTT. Protein product: CASRSTLGPADTQYF.

To note about this clone: Germline is not matched at one junction end, which may reflect a read error. The CDR3 loop reads CASSSHTLRTGTF. The CDR3 coding sequence is TGTGCCAGCAGCTCACACACCCTGCGGACAGGGACCTTT. The genes are TRBV7-2 and TRBJ2-3; 8 positions agree with TRBD1. The germline gives CDR1 SGHTA, CDR2 FQGNSA. This CDR3 has 13 residues.

The sample holds one count of this clone. V and J are TRBV7-8 and TRBJ1-1; a possible D gene is TRBD1 (6 bases). The CDR3 is 19 amino acids. Trimming pared 0 bases from V and 0 bases from J, leaving 20 bases between. CDR1 SGHVS and CDR2 FQNEAQ come from the germline V gene. CDR3 nucleotide sequence: TGTGCCAGCAGCTTAGCGCGGTGGACAGCGGTCGTAGTGAACACTGAAGCTTTCTTT. This encodes CASSLARWTAVVVNTEAFF. Supplemented by reference TRBV7-8 and TRBJ1-1, the full variable domain reads GAGVSQSPRYKVAKRGQDVALRCDPISGHVSLFWYQQALGQGPEFLTYFQNEAQLDKSGLPSDRFFAERPEGSVSTLKIQRTQQEDSAVYLCASSLARWTAVVVNTEAFFGQGTRLTVV.

This rearrangement joins TRBV30 to TRBJ2-5, with a possible D match to TRBD2 (5 bases). This CDR3 comprises 13 residues. The V gene's germline CDR1 is GTSNPN and CDR2 SVGIG (reference sequence). V lost 0 bases and J lost 7, with 12 bases in between. For the CDR3, the DNA is TGTGCCTGGAGTGTAGGAGGACGGGCGACCCAGTACTTC. Its translation: CAWSVGGRATQYF.

The chain uses TRBV7-3 and TRBJ2-7, with D perhaps TRBD1 (6 bases). CDR3 length equals 13 residues. The germline V and J ends were trimmed by 2 bases and 6 bases, with 11 bases remaining between them. Germline V CDR1 and CDR2: SGHTA, FQGTGA. The CDR3 spells CASSLHRVGEQYF. The CDR3 DNA reads as TGTGCCAGCAGCTTACACAGGGTTGGCGAGCAGTACTTC.

V and J are TRBV28 and TRBJ2-2, with TRBD1 matching over 10 bases. This CDR3 spans 16 amino acids. Germline CDR1 reads MDHEN; CDR2 reads SYDVKM. J was trimmed by 4 bases and V by 6 bases; bases with no gene match: 8. CDR3 sequence: CASRTGTGVITGELFF. The CDR3 bases are TGTGCCAGCAGAACCGGGACAGGGGTTATCACCGGGGAGCTGTTTTTT.

The chain joins TRBV11-2 to TRBJ1-5, with 10 bases lining up with TRBD1. Germline loops: CDR1 SGHAT, CDR2 FQNNGV. CDR3 length: 14 amino acids. V gave up 5 bases and J gave up 7 bases; unmatched junction bases: 5. Here the CDR3 reads CASSPRTGGQPQHF. CDR3 DNA: TGTGCCAGCAGCCCGAGGACAGGGGGGCAGCCCCAGCATTTT.

V usage is TRBV7-6 and J usage is TRBJ2-3, with D unresolved. Germline CDR1 is SGHVS and CDR2 is FNYEAQ. Trimming cost V 3 bases and J 3 bases, with 10 bases left between them. The CDR3 sequence is 14 residues long. In DNA, the CDR3 is TGTGCCAGCAGCTTGTCGGCTGGGACAGATACGCAGTATTTT. This translates into CASSLSAGTDTQYF.

This clone came up once. The chain carries TRBV5-1 and TRBJ2-7, with no clear D. The CDR3 loop spans 12 amino acids. CDR1 and CDR2 (germline): SGHRS, YFSETQ. V gave up 6 bases and J gave up 0 bases, with 7 bases separating them. The CDR3 spells CASTSSSYEQYF. The CDR3 DNA sequence: TGCGCCAGCACTTCTAGCTCCTACGAGCAGTACTTC. The whole variable domain, remainder taken from reference TRBV5-1 and TRBJ2-7, is KAGVTQTPRYLIKTRGQQVTLSCSPISGHRSVSWYQQTPGQGLQFLFEYFSETQRNKGNFPGRFSGRQFSNSRSEMNVSTLELGDSALYLCASTSSSYEQYFGPGTRLTVT.

The genes are TRBV30 and TRBJ1-2; 7 nucleotides align to TRBD1. The CDR3 covers 16 residues. The germline gives CDR1 GTSNPN, CDR2 SVGIG (reference sequence). V was clipped by 0 bases and J by 0 bases; unmatched bases: 7. The CDR3: CAWSVGTANTNYGYTF. CDR3 sequence (DNA): TGTGCCTGGAGTGTAGGGACAGCAAACACTAACTATGGCTACACCTTC.

This clone was picked up a small number of times. The chain combines TRBV19 with TRBJ1-3; TRBD1 might be the D (6 bases). Deletions cut 0 bases from V and 0 bases from J, with 12 bases between. CDR1 and CDR2 (germline): LNHDA, SQIVND (reference sequence). The CDR3 is 17 residues long. The DNA of the CDR3 is TGTGCCAGTAGTATAGACCGACAGGTCCCCTCTGGAAACACCATATATTTT. Protein sequence: CASSIDRQVPSGNTIYF.

This clone occurred many times. V gene TRBV6-5 combines with J gene TRBJ2-7, with D possibly being TRBD2 (7 bases). Between the trimmed V and J ends, which lost 6 bases and 7 bases, there was a span of 19 bases. In germline, CDR1 is MNHEY, CDR2 SVGAGI. This CDR3 is built from 14 residues. The DNA for the CDR3 is TGTGCCAGCAGACTCCCTGGGGGGGCGGGTGAGCAGTACTTC. Protein: CASRLPGGAGEQYF.

This clone was seen only once. This chain joins TRBV6-5 and TRBJ2-7; 7 nucleotides line up with TRBD1. The V gene's germline CDR1 is MNHEY and CDR2 SVGAGI. This CDR3 has 15 residues. V lost 6 bases to trimming and J lost 2 bases; unmatched junction nucleotides: 10. The CDR3 DNA reads TGTGCCAGCAGCCCTCGACAGGGCAGCCCCTACGAGCAGTACTTC. Encoded protein: CASSPRQGSPYEQYF.

With regard to this clone: This clone may be a read error of a much larger clone one base away. The V call is TRBV7-8, the J call TRBJ1-1; 9 bases line up with TRBD1. In germline, CDR1 is SGHVS, CDR2 FQNEAQ. The CDR3 extends over 14 amino acids. Trimming took 4 bases from V and 0 from J; bases not matched to a gene: 0. Here the CDR3 reads CASSWDRVNTEAFF. The CDR3 DNA is TGTGCCAGCAGCTGGGACAGGGTGAACACTGAAGCTTTCTTT.

Points on this clone: The sample holds other DNA sequences that translate to the same CDR3. J is TRBJ2-2 and V is TRBV5-6, with D unclear. CDR1 and CDR2 from the germline V gene are SGHDT and YYEEEE. The CDR3 consists of 14 residues. V was clipped by 6 bases and J by 2 bases, with 11 bases between them. Here the CDR3 reads CASTLDGNTGELFF. The CDR3 nucleotides are TGTGCCAGCACCCTGGACGGAAACACCGGGGAGCTGTTTTTT.

The chain is built from TRBV5-4 and TRBJ2-2; TRBD2 might be the D (6 bases). V lost 4 bases and J 1 base, leaving 14 bases between the germline ends. There are 16 residues in the CDR3. Germline V gene lookup returns CDR1 SGHNT and CDR2 YYREEE (reference sequence). For the CDR3, the DNA is TGTGCCAGCAGCCGTCCCGGGACTGGGAACACCGGGGAGCTGTTTTTT. Its translation: CASSRPGTGNTGELFF. The full variable domain, completed using reference TRBV5-4 and TRBJ2-2, is ETGVTQSPTHLIKTRGQQVTLRCSSQSGHNTVSWYQQALGQGPQFIFQYYREEENGRGNFPPRFSGLQFPNYSSELNVNALELDDSALYLCASSRPGTGNTGELFFGEGSRLTVL.

V is TRBV9 and J is TRBJ2-5; D gene unclear. V was shortened by 0 bases and J by 2 bases, with 11 bases between the two germline ends. The CDR3 totals 15 residues. Per the germline V gene, CDR1 is SGDLS and CDR2 is YYNGEE. The CDR3 coding sequence is TGTGCCAGCAGCGTAGTTGGCAGTTTTCAAGAGACCCAGTACTTC. It encodes CASSVVGSFQETQYF.

This sequence joins TRBV30 and TRBJ2-1; D might be TRBD2 (5 bases). The CDR3 has 13 residues. Germline CDR1 and CDR2: GTSNPN and SVGIG (reference sequence). Trimming stripped 6 bases from V and 7 bases from J, with 16 bases between. This CDR3 is CACSSWDVNEQFF. DNA of the CDR3: TGTGCCTGCTCTAGCTGGGATGTTAATGAGCAGTTCTTC.

The CDR3 DNA follows: TGTGCCAGCAGCGTCGGGACAGACAAGTACGAGCAGTACTTC. The encoded protein is CASSVGTDKYEQYF. The rearrangement links TRBV5-8 to TRBJ2-7; 7 nucleotides line up with TRBD1. After removal of 4 bases from V and 4 bases from J, the junction contained 8 bases not matched to a gene. CDR3 length equals 14 residues. CDR1 SGHTS and CDR2 YDEGEE come from the germline V gene.

The chain couples TRBV30 to TRBJ1-2; tentative D call: TRBD1 (6 bases). The CDR3 covers 15 residues. Germline values: CDR1 GTSNPN, CDR2 SVGIG (reference sequence). V was clipped by 3 bases and J by 2 bases, with 16 bases between them. The CDR3 protein is CAWRSTYTGNYGYTF. The DNA for the CDR3 is TGTGCCTGGAGGTCCACTTATACAGGGAACTATGGCTACACCTTC. The full variable domain, completed using reference TRBV30 and TRBJ1-2, is SQTIHQWPATLVQPVGSPLSLECTVEGTSNPNLYWYRQAAGRGLQLLFYSVGIGQISSEVPQNLSASRPQDRQFILSSKKLLLSDSGFYLCAWRSTYTGNYGYTFGSGTRLTVV.

Here the CDR3 DNA reads TGTGCCACCTATACAACTAACACTGAAGCTTTCTTT. This encodes CATYTTNTEAFF. The rearrangement joins TRBV2 to TRBJ1-1; D gene unclear. The CDR3 is made up of 12 amino acids. Germline values: CDR1 SNHLY, CDR2 FYNNEI. V lost 10 bases and J lost 2, with 11 bases in between. Full variable domain (rest looked up from reference TRBV2 and TRBJ1-1): EPEVTQTPSHQVTQMGQEVILRCVPISNHLYFYWYRQILGQKVEFLVSFYNNEISEKSEIFDDQFSVERPDGSNFTLKIRSTKLEDSAMYFCATYTTNTEAFFGQGTRLTVV.

The table lists this clone with a few counts. This chain joins TRBV11-2 and TRBJ2-4; tentative D call: TRBD2 (5 bases). The CDR3 is 13 amino acids. Germline CDR1 reads SGHAT; CDR2 reads FQNNGV. V lost 5 bases and J 16 bases, leaving 21 bases between the germline ends. CDR3 amino acids: CASSMSSFGVRYF. The CDR3 DNA sequence: TGTGCCAGCAGCATGTCTAGTTTCGGGGTGCGATACTTC.